What follows describes a single TCR beta chain. Its antigen remains unidentified. Base-call qualities are not available, and no considerably larger clone is one nucleotide away. This sample was taken from a study of blood T cells in healthy people across ages (dated by TCRdb to between 2015 and 2017). At the level of the whole study: In model experiments, template switching captured about one uniquely barcoded TCR beta cDNA molecule for every two T cells. To avoid experimental bias, donors of different ages were randomly spread across the sequencing lanes. Two additional independent replicas of 1 million unique cDNA reads from the same blood draw were analyzed for two donors (one aged 18 to 29 and one aged 80 or older). The donors were divided into four age groups: young (average about 16 years), middle-aged (about 39), aged (around 59) and long-lived (around 80). To track age-related changes in TCR beta repertoire diversity, the study relied on deep sequencing normalized with unique cDNA molecular identifiers. Findings and caveats that apply to the study as a whole: Conclusive comparison of naive and antigen-experienced compartments was prevented by the profiling of bulk unsorted PBMCs. Donor CMV infection status was unknown, potentially confounding age-related changes in expanded clonotypes. Estimates of total diversity based on one million sequenced T cells were regarded as lower bounds and as underestimates. A strong correlation was found between observed TCR beta diversity and the percentage of naive T cells measured by flow cytometry. Compared with the aged group, the long-lived group had more naive CD4+ T cells, fewer expanded clones and increased TCR diversity, suggesting age selection. Observed TCR beta diversity per million T cells fell roughly linearly with age, and a significant reduction was already apparent by age around 40.

The donors were roughly 38 Caucasian individuals from Russia, aged roughly 6 to 100 years, who were systemically healthy. Each donor gave about 9.7 milliliters of peripheral blood, drawn into EDTA-treated Vacutainer tubes. Ficoll-Paque density-gradient centrifugation was used to isolate PBMCs, with at least 6 million obtained per sample. Trizol reagent was used to extract total RNA from PBMCs, with at least 5.5 micrograms per sample. For every donor, an aliquot of PBMCs went through flow cytometry to measure the percentages of naive CD45RAhigh/CD27high T cells. CDR1 and CDR2 (SGHTA, FQGTGA) derive from the germline V gene. V sheds 2 bases and J sheds 2 bases, leaving 11 bases between their ends. The CDR3, cysteine through phenylalanine, is 15 amino acids long. This entry keeps only the CDR3 DNA: 45 bases, framed from base 1. Libraries were built with 5' RACE. The reads were generated on an Illumina HiSeq 2500. The second PCR ran for roughly 7 to 11 cycles and used a J-beta primer mix along with a sample-barcoded 5' primer. Each TCR beta cDNA molecule received a unique molecular identifier from a template-switch 5' adaptor carrying 12 random nucleotides. At least 3 million CDR3-containing paired-end reads were obtained from each sample. The Mint cDNA synthesis kit, primed by a TRBC-specific oligonucleotide, was used to synthesize first-strand cDNA from all RNA. After uracil-DNA glycosylase treatment, a first 18-cycle PCR used universal primers M1SS and BC2_uni_R on all cDNA. The original methods were these. For normalization, 1 million high-quality reads were randomly selected from each sample, with every read carrying a distinct molecular identifier. Instead of being binned into consensus sequences, reads that shared molecular identifiers were thrown out. MiTCR, with a Q25 quality threshold and the strictest error-elimination algorithm, was used for CDR3 identification, clonotype clustering and error correction. Lower-bound total TCR beta diversity was estimated with a nonparametric unseen species model using Euler transformation. TCRdb's own reprocessing of the public reads used fastp at Q25 and MiXCR and kept productive beta chains. Entries that share a CDR3 protein sequence are merged under the most common genes and DNA. These V and J calls rely on TCRdb rather than the paper's analysis. The sample table lists around 800,000 distinct CDR3 sequences, 60% to 80% of them with a count of one. The ten largest clones take up around a quarter of the sample.

The sequence derives from a man under 40 in good health. Source material: blood. The chain is encoded by TRBV7-3 joined to TRBJ2-3; a confident D gene designation cannot be given. The nucleotide sequence reads TGTGCCAGCAGCTTATCCAGTCACCTCACAGATACGCAGTATTTT. This sequence encodes CASSLSSHLTDTQYF.